These T cell receptor beta chains were read from a single sample in a study of blood T cell repertoires in COVID-19. Profiling relied on immunoSEQ multiplex PCR, and the TCRdb table lists in-frame clones only, not all of them. The sample shows approximately 90,000 clones, around 82% of them seen only once. Sequencing was done on a sample of peripheral blood. The receptor source for this set is a human donor in a cohort sampled during active COVID-19. The CDR3 runs from the conserved cysteine through the conserved F or W. The order of the fields is J gene, V gene, D gene, clone size, CDR3 DNA, CDR3 protein. A D gene is named only where the DNA matches it firmly. Only some rows state a clone size, as once, few, many or a class for expanded clones.

>TRBJ2-1|TRBV9|TRBD2|.
TGTGCCAGCAGCCAAGCGGGAGTGTCCTACAATGAGCAGTTCTTC
CASSQAGVSYNEQFF
>TRBJ1-2|TRBV18|.|.
TGTGCCAGCTCACCACCGACAGGCGATGGCTACACCTTC
CASSPPTGDGYTF
>TRBJ1-5|TRBV27|.|.
TGTGCCAGCAGTTTGGGCTATTATAGCAATCAGCCCCAGCATTTT
CASSLGYYSNQPQHF
>TRBJ2-5|TRBV6-5|.|.
TGTGCCAGCAGCCGCCTAACAGGGAGGGGAGAGACCCAGTACTTC
CASSRLTGRGETQYF
>TRBJ1-5|TRBV5-5|.|.
TGTGCCAGCAGCTTGGCTGCCTATAGCAATCAGCCCCAGCATTTT
CASSLAAYSNQPQHF
>TRBJ2-1|TRBV14|TRBD2|.
TGTGCCAGCAGCCAGGGACTAGCGGGAGAGAGTAAGCAGTTCTTC
CASSQGLAGESKQFF
>TRBJ2-7|TRBV9|.|once
TGTGCCAGCACCGGAGGGACCTCCCCCTACGAGCAGTACTTC
CASTGGTSPYEQYF
>TRBJ2-1|TRBV6-5|TRBD1|.
TGTGCCAGCGGCCTCGGGACAGGAGATAATGAGCAGTTCTTC
CASGLGTGDNEQFF
>TRBJ2-5|TRBV21-1|.|.
TGTGCCAGCAGCAAACGCAAAGAAGGGGTACAGGAGACCCAGTACTTC
CASSKRKEGVQETQYF
>TRBJ2-5|TRBV14|.|.
TGTGCCAGCAGCCACCCTAAGGGGGGGACTCAAGAGACCCAGTACTTC
CASSHPKGGTQETQYF
>TRBJ1-2|TRBV6-6|TRBD1|.
TGTGCCAGCAGTCCCGGACAGGGAGGCTATGGCTACACCTTC
CASSPGQGGYGYTF
>TRBJ1-4|TRBV5-1|.|.
TGCGCCAGCAGCTTGACAGGGACGGATGAAAAACTGTTTTTT
CASSLTGTDEKLFF
>TRBJ1-2|TRBV19|.|.
TGTGCCAGTAGTGTGAGAATGAACTATGGCTACACCTTC
CASSVRMNYGYTF
>TRBJ1-1|TRBV19|TRBD1|once
TGTGCCAGTAGTGCCCTGACAGGGGCGAACACTGAAGCTTTCTTT
CASSALTGANTEAFF
>TRBJ1-1|TRBV5-5|.|.
TGTGCCAGCAGCTTTAACTCGAACACTGAAGCTTTCTTT
CASSFNSNTEAFF
>TRBJ2-1|TRBV4-3|.|.
TGCGCCAGCAGCCAAGATCTCCTCCCTTACAATGAGCAGTTCTTC
CASSQDLLPYNEQFF
>TRBJ2-5|TRBV19|TRBD1|few
TGTGCCAGTAGTATAGGGACAGGGGGCCAAGAGACCCAGTACTTC
CASSIGTGGQETQYF
>TRBJ1-2|TRBV29-1|TRBD1|.
TGCAGCGTGCACCAGGGGGATGGCTACACCTTC
CSVHQGDGYTF
>TRBJ2-7|TRBV11-2|TRBD1|.
TGTGCCAGCAGCTTAGCCTTTCGACGGGACAGGTCCTACGAGCAGTACTTC
CASSLAFRRDRSYEQYF
>TRBJ2-7|TRBV2|TRBD2|once
TGTGCCAGCACTTTTGGGGGACTAGCGGGAGACGAGCAGTACTTC
CASTFGGLAGDEQYF
>TRBJ2-1|TRBV9|TRBD2|.
TGTGCCAGCAGCGTAGCGGGCGGGGGGGCGTACAATGAGCAGTTCTTC
CASSVAGGGAYNEQFF
>TRBJ2-2|TRBV5-6|.|.
TGTGCCAGCAGCTTGGGGGCTACGGGAGTCGGTACCGGGGAGCTGTTTTTT
CASSLGATGVGTGELFF
>TRBJ1-2|TRBV7-2|.|.
TGTGCCAGCAGCCCAAACTCGGGGGGGACCTCCTATGGCTACACCTTC
CASSPNSGGTSYGYTF
>TRBJ1-4|TRBV3-1/TRBV3-2|.|.
TGTGCCAGCAGCTCAGGGGTTGCAGGACTGTTTTTT
CASSSGVAGLFF
>TRBJ2-3|TRBV6-2/TRBV6-3|.|.
TGTGCCAGCAGTTACCGCCCCCCGCGGCCTAATACGCAGTATTTT
CASSYRPPRPNTQYF
>TRBJ1-5|TRBV19|TRBD1|many
TGTGCCAGTAGTATCAGGGACAGGAAATGGGGCAATCAGCCCCAGCATTTT
CASSIRDRKWGNQPQHF
>TRBJ2-2|TRBV5-1|.|.
TGCGCCAGCAGCTCTCCCCGAGGGCTGAACACCGGGGAGCTGTTTTTT
CASSSPRGLNTGELFF
>TRBJ2-7|TRBV12-3/TRBV12-4|TRBD1|.
TGTGCCAGCAGTGACAGGGCAAACGAGCAGTACTTC
CASSDRANEQYF
>TRBJ2-2|TRBV30|.|once
TGTGCCTGGGATGCGGGGGCGAGGACCGGGGAGCTGTTTTTT
CAWDAGARTGELFF
>TRBJ2-6|TRBV10-3|.|.
TGTGCCATCAGTGAATCCCCAGACAGCTCTGGGGCCAACGTCCTGACTTTC
CAISESPDSSGANVLTF
>TRBJ1-6|TRBV5-1|.|.
TGCGCCAGCAGCTTGGGGGCAGGTCCACCCAATTCACCCCTCCACTTT
CASSLGAGPPNSPLHF
>TRBJ2-7|TRBV7-9|TRBD1|.
TGTGCCAGCAGCTTTCCGGGACAGGGAATGTTCGAGCAGTACTTC
CASSFPGQGMFEQYF
>TRBJ2-1|TRBV19|TRBD2|.
TGTGCCAGTAGTGGGGGTAGCGGGAAACACAATGAGCAGTTCTTC
CASSGGSGKHNEQFF
>TRBJ1-2|TRBV5-6|TRBD1|.
TGTGCCAGCAGGGGGACAGGGGGAAAGTATGGCTACACCTTC
CASRGTGGKYGYTF
>TRBJ2-5|TRBV28|TRBD2|.
TGTGCCAGCAGTTCTACTAGCGGGGGCCAAGAGACCCAGTACTTC
CASSSTSGGQETQYF
>TRBJ2-3|TRBV7-2|.|.
TGTGCCAGCAGCTTGGGGCCAGGACAAAATACGCAGTATTTT
CASSLGPGQNTQYF
>TRBJ1-1|TRBV9|TRBD1|once
TGTGCCAGCAGCGCCGACAGGGGCACTGAAGCTTTCTTT
CASSADRGTEAFF
>TRBJ2-1|TRBV10-3|.|.
TGTGCCATCAGTGCGGTTGGAGTAAATGAGCAGTTCTTC
CAISAVGVNEQFF
>TRBJ2-1|TRBV19|TRBD2|few
TGTGCCAGTAGTAATGGTGGGAGGGGCTACAATGAGCAGTTCTTC
CASSNGGRGYNEQFF
>TRBJ2-3|TRBV9|TRBD2|.
TGTGCCAGCAGCGCTCCCCGGGGGGGGGTGAAAATAAGCACAGATACGCAGTATTTT
CASSAPRGGVKISTDTQYF
>TRBJ1-1|TRBV2|.|.
TGTGCCAGCAGTGAAACCCTTGGACAGTTGAACACTGAAGCTTTCTTT
CASSETLGQLNTEAFF
>TRBJ2-5|TRBV20-1|.|.
TGCAGTGGGGGAGTAGTTGAGACCCAGTACTTC
CSGGVVETQYF
>TRBJ1-2|TRBV11-2|.|.
TGTGCCAGCCACTCCGGGGGGCTGCGTGGCTACACCTTC
CASHSGGLRGYTF